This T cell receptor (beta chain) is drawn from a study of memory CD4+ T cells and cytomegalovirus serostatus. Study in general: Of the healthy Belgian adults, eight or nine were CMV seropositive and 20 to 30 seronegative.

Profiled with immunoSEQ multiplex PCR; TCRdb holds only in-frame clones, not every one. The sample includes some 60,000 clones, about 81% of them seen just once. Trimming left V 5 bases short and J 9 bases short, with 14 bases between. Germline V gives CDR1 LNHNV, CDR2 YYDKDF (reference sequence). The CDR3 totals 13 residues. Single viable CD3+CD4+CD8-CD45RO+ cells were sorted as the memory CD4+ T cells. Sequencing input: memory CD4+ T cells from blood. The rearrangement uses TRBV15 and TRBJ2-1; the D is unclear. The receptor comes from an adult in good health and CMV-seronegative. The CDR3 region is CATSVPGPTEQFF. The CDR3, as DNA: TGTGCCACCAGCGTTCCCGGGCCCACTGAGCAGTTCTTC.